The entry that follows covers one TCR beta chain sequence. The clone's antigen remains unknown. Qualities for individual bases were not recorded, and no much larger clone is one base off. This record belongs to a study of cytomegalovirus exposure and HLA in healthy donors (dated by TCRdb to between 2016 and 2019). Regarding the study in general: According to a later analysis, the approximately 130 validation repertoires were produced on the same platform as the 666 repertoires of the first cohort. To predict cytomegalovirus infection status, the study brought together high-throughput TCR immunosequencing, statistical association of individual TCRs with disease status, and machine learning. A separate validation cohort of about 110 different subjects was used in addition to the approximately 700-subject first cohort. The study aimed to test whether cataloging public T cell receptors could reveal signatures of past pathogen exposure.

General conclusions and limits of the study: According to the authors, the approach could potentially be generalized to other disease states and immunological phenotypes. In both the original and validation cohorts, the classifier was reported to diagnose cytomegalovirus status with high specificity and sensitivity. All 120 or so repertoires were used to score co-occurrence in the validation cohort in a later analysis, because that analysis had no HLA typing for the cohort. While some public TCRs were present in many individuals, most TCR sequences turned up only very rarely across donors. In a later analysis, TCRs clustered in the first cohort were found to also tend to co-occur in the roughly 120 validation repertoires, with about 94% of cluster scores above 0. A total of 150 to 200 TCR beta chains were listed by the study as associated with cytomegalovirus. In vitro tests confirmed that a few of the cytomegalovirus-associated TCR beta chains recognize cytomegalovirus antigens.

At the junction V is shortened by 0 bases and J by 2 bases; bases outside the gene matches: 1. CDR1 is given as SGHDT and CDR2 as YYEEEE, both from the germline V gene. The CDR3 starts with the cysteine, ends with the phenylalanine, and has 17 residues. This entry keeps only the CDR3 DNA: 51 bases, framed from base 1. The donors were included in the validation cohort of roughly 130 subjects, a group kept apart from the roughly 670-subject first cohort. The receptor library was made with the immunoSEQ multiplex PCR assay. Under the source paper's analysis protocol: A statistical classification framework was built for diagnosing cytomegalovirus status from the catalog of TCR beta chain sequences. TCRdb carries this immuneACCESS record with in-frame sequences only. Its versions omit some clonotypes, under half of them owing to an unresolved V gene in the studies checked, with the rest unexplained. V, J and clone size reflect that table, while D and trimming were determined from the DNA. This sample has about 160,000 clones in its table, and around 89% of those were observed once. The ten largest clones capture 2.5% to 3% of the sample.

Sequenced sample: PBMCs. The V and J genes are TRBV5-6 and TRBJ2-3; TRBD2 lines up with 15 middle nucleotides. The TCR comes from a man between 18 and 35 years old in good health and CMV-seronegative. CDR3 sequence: CASSLGTSGRVTDTQYF. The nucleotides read TGTGCCAGCAGCTTGGGGACTAGCGGGAGGGTCACAGATACGCAGTATTTT. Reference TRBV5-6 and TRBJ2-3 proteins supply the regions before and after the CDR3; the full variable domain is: DAGVTQSPTHLIKTRGQQVTLRCSPKSGHDTVSWYQQALGQGPQFIFQYYEEEERQRGNFPDRFSGHQFPNYSSELNVNALLLGDSALYLCASSLGTSGRVTDTQYFGPGTRLTVL.